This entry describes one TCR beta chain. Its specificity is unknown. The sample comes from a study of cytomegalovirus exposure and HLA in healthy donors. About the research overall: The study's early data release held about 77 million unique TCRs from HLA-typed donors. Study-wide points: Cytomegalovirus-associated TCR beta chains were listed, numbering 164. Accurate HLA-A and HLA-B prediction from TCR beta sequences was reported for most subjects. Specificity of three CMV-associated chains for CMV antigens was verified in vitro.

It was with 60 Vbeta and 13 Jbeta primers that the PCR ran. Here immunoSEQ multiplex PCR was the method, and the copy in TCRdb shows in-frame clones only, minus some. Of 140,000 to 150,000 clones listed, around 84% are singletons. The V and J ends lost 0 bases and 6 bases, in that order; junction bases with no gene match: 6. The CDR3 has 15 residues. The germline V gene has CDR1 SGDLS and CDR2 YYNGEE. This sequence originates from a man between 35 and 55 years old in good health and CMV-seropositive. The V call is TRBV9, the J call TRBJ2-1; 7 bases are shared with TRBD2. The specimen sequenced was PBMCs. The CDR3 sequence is CASSVGDGGSNEQFF. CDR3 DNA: TGTGCCAGCAGCGTAGGGGACGGGGGGAGCAATGAGCAGTTCTTC.